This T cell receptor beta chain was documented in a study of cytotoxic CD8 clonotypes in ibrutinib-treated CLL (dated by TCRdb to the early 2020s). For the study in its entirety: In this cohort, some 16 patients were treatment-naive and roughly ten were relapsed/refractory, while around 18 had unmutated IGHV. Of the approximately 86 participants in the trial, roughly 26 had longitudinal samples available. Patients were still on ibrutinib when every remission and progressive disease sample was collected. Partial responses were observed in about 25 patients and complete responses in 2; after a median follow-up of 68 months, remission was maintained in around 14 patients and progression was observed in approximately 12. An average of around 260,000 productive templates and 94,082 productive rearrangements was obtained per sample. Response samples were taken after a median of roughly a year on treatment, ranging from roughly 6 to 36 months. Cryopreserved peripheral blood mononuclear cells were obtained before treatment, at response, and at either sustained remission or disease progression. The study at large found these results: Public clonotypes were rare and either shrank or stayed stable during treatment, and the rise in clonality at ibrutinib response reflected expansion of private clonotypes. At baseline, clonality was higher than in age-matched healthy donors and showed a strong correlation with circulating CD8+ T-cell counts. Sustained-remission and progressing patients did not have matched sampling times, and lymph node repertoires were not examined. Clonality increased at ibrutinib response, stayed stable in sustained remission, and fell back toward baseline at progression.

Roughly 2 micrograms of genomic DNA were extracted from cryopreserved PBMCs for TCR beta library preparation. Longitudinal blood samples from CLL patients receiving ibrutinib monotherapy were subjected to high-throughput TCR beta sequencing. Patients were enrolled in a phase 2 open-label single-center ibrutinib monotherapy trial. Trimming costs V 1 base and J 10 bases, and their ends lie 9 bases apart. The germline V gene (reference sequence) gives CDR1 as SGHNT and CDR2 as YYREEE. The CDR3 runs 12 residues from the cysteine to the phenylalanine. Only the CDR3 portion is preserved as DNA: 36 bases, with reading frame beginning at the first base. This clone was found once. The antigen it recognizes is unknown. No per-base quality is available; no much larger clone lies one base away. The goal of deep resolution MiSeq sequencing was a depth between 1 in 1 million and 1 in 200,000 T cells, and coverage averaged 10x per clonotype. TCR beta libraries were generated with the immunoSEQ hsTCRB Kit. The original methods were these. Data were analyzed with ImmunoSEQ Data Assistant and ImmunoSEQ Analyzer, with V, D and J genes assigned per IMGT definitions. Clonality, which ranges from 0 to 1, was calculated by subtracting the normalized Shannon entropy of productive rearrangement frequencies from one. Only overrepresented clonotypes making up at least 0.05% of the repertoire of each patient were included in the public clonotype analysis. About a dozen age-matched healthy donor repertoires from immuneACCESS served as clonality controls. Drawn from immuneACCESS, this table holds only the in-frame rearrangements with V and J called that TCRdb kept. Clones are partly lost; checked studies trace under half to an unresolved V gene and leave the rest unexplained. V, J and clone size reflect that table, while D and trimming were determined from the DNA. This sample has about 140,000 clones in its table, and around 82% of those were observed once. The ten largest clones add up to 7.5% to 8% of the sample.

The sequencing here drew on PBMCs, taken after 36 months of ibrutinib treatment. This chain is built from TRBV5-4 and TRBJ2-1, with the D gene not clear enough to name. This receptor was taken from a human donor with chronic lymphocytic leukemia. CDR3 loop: CASSLKGAEQFF. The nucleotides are TGTGCCAGCAGCTTGAAAGGTGCGGAGCAGTTCTTC. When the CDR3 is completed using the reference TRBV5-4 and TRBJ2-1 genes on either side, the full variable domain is ETGVTQSPTHLIKTRGQQVTLRCSSQSGHNTVSWYQQALGQGPQFIFQYYREEENGRGNFPPRFSGLQFPNYSSELNVNALELDDSALYLCASSLKGAEQFFGPGTRLTVL.